This T cell receptor (beta chain) originates from a study of T cell repertoires in cytomegalovirus infection. This CDR3 region has 16 residues. Per germline, CDR1 ENHRY and CDR2 SYGVKD. Trimming took off 2 bases at V and 4 bases at J, with 17 bases between the two ends. In its sample, this clonotype was seen many times. TCRdb analysed the reads with MiXCR anew, one entry per CDR3 protein. The sample includes roughly 500,000 distinct CDR3 sequences, about 10% of them seen just once. This clonotype was sampled from a human donor in good health (CMV status not recorded). Some clones in this sample may be carry-over from other donors' samples. The sequencing sample was made of PBMCs. The V gene is TRBV10-3, the J gene TRBJ2-5; TRBD2 might be the D (6 bases). Here the CDR3 reads CAISELRRDLGETQYF. The CDR3 nucleotides read TGTGCCATCAGTGAGCTTAGGAGGGACCTTGGAGAGACCCAGTACTTC.